This is a list of T cell receptor beta chains from one sample in a study of T cell clonotyping in hematopoietic cell transplantation. TCRdb's copy holds only in-frame clones and misses some; the assay was immunoSEQ multiplex PCR. The sample has 9,500 to 12,000 clones; 89% are singletons. This specimen was PBMCs, taken 180 days after allogeneic stem cell transplant. These receptors all come from a male patient between 55 and 70 years old who had an allogeneic stem cell transplant from an unrelated donor, so the T cells may come from the graft donor. Some clones in this sample may be carry-over from other donors' samples. CDR3s leave out the opening cysteine and the closing phenylalanine or tryptophan. The D gene is left open where the match is weak.

D | J | length | V | CDR3
TRBD1 | TRBJ2-4 | 10 | TRBV29-1 | SVGDSKNIQY
. | TRBJ2-7 | 12 | TRBV2 | ASTGQQISYEQY
. | TRBJ1-2 | 12 | TRBV4-1 | ASSQVVTDYGYT
. | TRBJ2-1 | 9 | TRBV7-9 | ASSWSDEQF
TRBD1 | TRBJ2-3 | 13 | TRBV29-1 | SVEAGTGRTDTQY
. | TRBJ2-7 | 11 | TRBV7-2 | ASSYGPGDEQY
. | TRBJ2-3 | 15 | TRBV5-4 | ASSRKTVPVGTDTQY
TRBD1 | TRBJ2-7 | 15 | TRBV4-3 | ASSQEEGRGLSYEQY
. | TRBJ2-1 | 10 | TRBV11-2 | ASSITGNEQF
. | TRBJ1-2 | 12 | TRBV6-6 | ASSPSNGGYGYT
. | TRBJ2-5 | 11 | TRBV6-6 | ASSYWTQETQY
. | TRBJ1-2 | 8 | TRBV7-2 | AEQNYGYT
TRBD1 | TRBJ1-2 | 12 | TRBV19 | ASSMGNRGYGYT
. | TRBJ2-5 | 11 | TRBV7-2 | ASSPQGGETQY
. | TRBJ2-7 | 11 | TRBV5-6 | ASSFGTTYEQY
. | TRBJ2-7 | 12 | TRBV4-3 | ASSRATGRYEQY
. | TRBJ1-2 | 13 | TRBV4-2 | ASSQERTGGYGYT
TRBD1 | TRBJ1-2 | 14 | TRBV7-9 | ASSLLGTGVSYGYT
TRBD1 | TRBJ1-2 | 15 | TRBV10-3 | AISDGRQGINRNGYT
. | TRBJ1-3 | 14 | TRBV4-3 | ASSQEPEGSGNTIY
. | TRBJ2-5 | 12 | TRBV7-9 | ASSSPGGQETQY
. | TRBJ2-1 | 13 | TRBV4-1 | ASSQEQISYNEQF
. | TRBJ2-5 | 12 | TRBV27 | ASSSRVRQETQY
TRBD2 | TRBJ2-7 | 12 | TRBV6-5 | AAAPSGGTYEQY
TRBD1 | TRBJ1-2 | 12 | TRBV27 | ASSLMTGNYGYT
TRBD2 | TRBJ2-2 | 14 | TRBV11-2 | ASRGQLAGTYGELF
. | TRBJ2-7 | 13 | TRBV9 | ASSVEGDLSYEQY
TRBD1 | TRBJ1-1 | 11 | TRBV27 | ASRTGAGTEAF
. | TRBJ2-2 | 12 | TRBV2 | ASRRDANTGELF
. | TRBJ1-6 | 12 | TRBV5-6 | ASSLGWGNSPLH
TRBD1 | TRBJ1-1 | 12 | TRBV2 | ASTVGTGWAEAF
. | TRBJ2-5 | 11 | TRBV7-9 | ASKSNVWETQY
. | TRBJ1-3 | 12 | TRBV9 | ASSPPGAGNTIY
. | TRBJ2-7 | 14 | TRBV5-1 | ASSLGGAGPMGQQY
. | TRBJ1-4 | 10 | TRBV6-6 | ASSPAGGKLF
TRBD1 | TRBJ2-5 | 13 | TRBV7-9 | ASSPGTEYQETQY
TRBD1 | TRBJ1-3 | 13 | TRBV10-3 | AISRGTESGNTIY
. | TRBJ1-1 | 13 | TRBV9 | ASSVAGLLNTEAF
. | TRBJ1-2 | 10 | TRBV19 | ASEGANGGYT
. | TRBJ1-6 | 13 | TRBV2 | ASTQQGAANSPLH
. | TRBJ2-3 | 12 | TRBV5-4 | ASSLGGSTDTQY
. | TRBJ1-1 | 13 | TRBV10-3 | AIRAGVERNTEAF
. | TRBJ1-2 | 13 | TRBV14 | ASSQGSGGAQGYT